The clone carrying this T cell receptor beta chain was observed many times. These data originate in a study of T cells after yellow fever vaccination. Each CDR3 protein is one row after TCRdb ran MiXCR on the 5' RACE reads. The sample lists around 50,000 distinct CDR3 sequences, 7% to 9% occurring once. The V gene lost 2 bases and the J gene lost 4 bases, with 12 bases spanning the gap. This CDR3 contains 14 residues. Germline V gene sequence: CDR1 SGHDT, CDR2 YYEEEE. This TCR came from a man younger than 35 who received the YFV17D yellow fever vaccine. The rearrangement links TRBV5-6 to TRBJ2-5; no clear D gene. The source was CD8+ T cells sorted from PBMCs, collected approximately 15 days after the first yellow fever vaccination. The CDR3 region has the DNA TGTGCCAGCAGCTTTGTGAGTTTTCGAGAGACCCAGTACTTC. It specifies CASSFVSFRETQYF.